This T cell receptor (beta chain) was sequenced in a study of blood T cell repertoires in COVID-19. V trimming: 4 bases; J trimming: 3 bases; junction bases outside the gene matches: 5. The germline V gene has CDR1 SNHLY and CDR2 FYNNEI. The CDR3 is 15 amino acids. Generated by immunoSEQ multiplex PCR, the TCRdb table keeps only in-frame clones and is missing some. The data show roughly 330,000 clones, around 87% seen once. The genes are TRBV2 and TRBJ2-2, with 7 bases aligning to TRBD1. This sequence originates from a woman between 50 and 59 years old with active or convalescent COVID-19. Sequencing input: peripheral blood. The CDR3 is CASSGQGRDTGELFF. The CDR3 nucleotides read TGTGCCAGCAGTGGACAGGGTAGAGACACCGGGGAGCTGTTTTTT. The full variable domain, completed using reference TRBV2 and TRBJ2-2, is EPEVTQTPSHQVTQMGQEVILRCVPISNHLYFYWYRQILGQKVEFLVSFYNNEISEKSEIFDDQFSVERPDGSNFTLKIRSTKLEDSAMYFCASSGQGRDTGELFFGEGSRLTVL.